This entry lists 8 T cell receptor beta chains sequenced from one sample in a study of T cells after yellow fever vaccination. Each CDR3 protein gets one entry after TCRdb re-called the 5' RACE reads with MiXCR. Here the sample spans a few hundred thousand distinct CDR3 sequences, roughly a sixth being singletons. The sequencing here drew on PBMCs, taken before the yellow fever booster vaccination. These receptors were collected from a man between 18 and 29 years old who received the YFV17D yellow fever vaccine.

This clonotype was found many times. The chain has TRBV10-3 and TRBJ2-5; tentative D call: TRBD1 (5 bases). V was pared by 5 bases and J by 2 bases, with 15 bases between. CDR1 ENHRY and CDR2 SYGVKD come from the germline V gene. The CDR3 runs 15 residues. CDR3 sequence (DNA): TGTGCCATCAGTAGAGGAGCAGGGTCACAAGAGACCCAGTACTTC. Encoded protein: CAISRGAGSQETQYF.

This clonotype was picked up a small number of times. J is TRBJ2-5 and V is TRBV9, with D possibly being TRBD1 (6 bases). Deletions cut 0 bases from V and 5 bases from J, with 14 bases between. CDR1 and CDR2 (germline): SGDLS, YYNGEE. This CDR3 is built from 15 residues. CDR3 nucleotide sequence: TGTGCCAGCAGCGTAGATTGGGGGCGCCTGGAGACCCAGTACTTC. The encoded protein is CASSVDWGRLETQYF.

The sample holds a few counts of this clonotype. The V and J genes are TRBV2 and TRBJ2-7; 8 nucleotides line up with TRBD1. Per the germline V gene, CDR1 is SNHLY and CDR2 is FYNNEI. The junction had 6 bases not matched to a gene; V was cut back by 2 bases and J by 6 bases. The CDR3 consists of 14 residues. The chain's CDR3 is CASSEQGASSEQYV. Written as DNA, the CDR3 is TGTGCCAGCAGTGAACAGGGGGCGAGCAGCGAGCAGTACGTC.

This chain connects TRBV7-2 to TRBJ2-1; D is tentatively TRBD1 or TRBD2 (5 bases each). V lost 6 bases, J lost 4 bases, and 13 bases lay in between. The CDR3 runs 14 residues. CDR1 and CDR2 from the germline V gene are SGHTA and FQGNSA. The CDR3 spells CASRPGDRYNEQFF. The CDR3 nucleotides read TGTGCCAGCAGGCCCGGGGACCGATACAATGAGCAGTTCTTC.

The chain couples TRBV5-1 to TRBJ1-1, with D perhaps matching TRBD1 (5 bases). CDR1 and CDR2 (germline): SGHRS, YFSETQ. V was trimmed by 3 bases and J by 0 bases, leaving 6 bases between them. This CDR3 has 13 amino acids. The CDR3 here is CASSWDLNTEAFF. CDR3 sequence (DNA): TGCGCCAGCAGCTGGGACCTGAACACTGAAGCTTTCTTT.

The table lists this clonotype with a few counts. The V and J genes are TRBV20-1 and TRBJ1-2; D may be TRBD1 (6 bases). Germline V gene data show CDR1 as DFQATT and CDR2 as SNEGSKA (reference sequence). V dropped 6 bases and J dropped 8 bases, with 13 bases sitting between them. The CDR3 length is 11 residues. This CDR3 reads CSASTGKGYTF. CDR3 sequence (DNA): TGCAGTGCGTCTACAGGGAAGGGCTACACCTTC.

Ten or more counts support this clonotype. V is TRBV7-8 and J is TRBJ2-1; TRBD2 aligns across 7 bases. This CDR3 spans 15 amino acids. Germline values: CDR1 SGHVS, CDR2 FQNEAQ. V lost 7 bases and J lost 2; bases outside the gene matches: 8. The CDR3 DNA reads TGTGCCAGCACGACATGGGAGGGCACCTACAATGAGCAGTTCTTC. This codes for CASTTWEGTYNEQFF.

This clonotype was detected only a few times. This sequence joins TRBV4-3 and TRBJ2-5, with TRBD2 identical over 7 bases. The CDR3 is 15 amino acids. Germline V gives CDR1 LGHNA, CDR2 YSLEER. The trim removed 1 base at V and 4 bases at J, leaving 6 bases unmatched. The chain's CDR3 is CASSQGAGTGETQYF. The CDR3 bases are TGCGCCAGCAGCCAAGGAGCGGGGACGGGAGAGACCCAGTACTTC.